This TCR beta chain is drawn from a study of cytomegalovirus exposure and HLA in healthy donors. PCR was performed using 60 Vbeta and 13 Jbeta primers. Original processing methods: The authors later counted around 80 million unique TCR beta chains, roughly 10 million of them shared. Profiling relied on immunoSEQ multiplex PCR, and the TCRdb table lists in-frame clones only, not all of them. V, J and clone size are those of that table, while D and trimming were read from the DNA. The sample lists about 140,000 clones, approximately 80% seen once, with over 1.5% in the top ten. Whole-study results and caveats: In a later analysis, HLA-associated TCR beta chains were more clonally expanded than equally common others. In a later analysis, a genetic analysis reported fewer productive-TCR N-insertions in an Asian-associated ancestry cluster than the cohort average. As was reported, the HLA-A and HLA-B alleles of most subjects were accurately predicted from TCR beta sequences.

CDR1 and CDR2 (germline): SGHAT, FQNNGV. CDR3 length equals 17 residues. Trimming took 1 base from V and 2 from J; bases not matched to a gene: 6. This clone was counted once. Its antigen is unidentified. What was sequenced was PBMCs. V is TRBV11-2 and J is TRBJ2-3, with TRBD2 matching over 10 bases. The TCR comes from a man in his forties or fifties in good health and CMV-seronegative. CDR3 DNA sequence: TGTGCCAGCAGCTTAGTGGGGACTAGCGCCTCCACAGATACGCAGTATTTT. Its protein is CASSLVGTSASTDTQYF.